What follows are 13 T cell receptor beta chains derived from one specimen sequenced in a study of early T cells in non-severe SARS-CoV-2 infection. TCRdb analysed the 5' RACE reads with MiXCR anew, one entry per CDR3 protein. Of about 80,000 distinct CDR3 sequences listed, approximately 12% are singletons. The specimen comprised whole blood, sampled at baseline. The receptors originated from an adult who was a healthcare worker with PCR-confirmed SARS-CoV-2 infection or an uninfected control (not recorded which). The donor label of this sample is uncertain.

The chain uses TRBV6-2 or TRBV6-3 and TRBJ2-7, with 9 bases identical to TRBD2. The CDR3 runs to 15 residues. The germline V gene has CDR1 MNHEY and CDR2 SVGEGT. V was pared by 2 bases and J by 5 bases, with 7 bases of the junction left unmatched. This CDR3 reads CASSYIWGTSNEQYF. As DNA, the CDR3 is TGTGCCAGCAGTTACATTTGGGGGACTAGCAACGAGCAGTACTTC.

This clonotype was detected only a few times. The genes are TRBV6-1 and TRBJ1-1, with 7 bases matching TRBD1. The CDR3 is 15 amino acids. With 4 bases clipped from V and 2 bases from J, the junction kept 7 bases outside the gene matches. Per the germline V gene, CDR1 is MNHNS and CDR2 is SASEGT. The CDR3 here is CASSGRTGVNTEAFF. The CDR3 nucleotides are TGTGCCAGCAGTGGGAGGACAGGAGTTAACACTGAAGCTTTCTTT.

This clonotype turned up a few times. The chain couples TRBV3-1 to TRBJ2-6, with D tentatively TRBD2 (7 bases). CDR1 is LGHDT, CDR2 YNNKEL, per germline (reference sequence). The length of the CDR3 is 20 residues. V was clipped by 0 bases and J by 1 base, with 19 bases between them. The CDR3 reads CASSQEGGAEPPSGANVLTF. CDR3 sequence (DNA): TGTGCCAGCAGCCAAGAGGGGGGGGCAGAACCCCCATCTGGGGCCAACGTCCTGACTTTC.

The table lists this clonotype with a few counts. V gene TRBV5-6 combines with J gene TRBJ2-3, with 10 bases that match TRBD1. J was trimmed by 4 bases and V by 4 bases; bases with no gene match: 3. Looked up from germline, CDR1 is SGHDT and CDR2 is YYEEEE. CDR3 length equals 14 residues. CDR3 sequence reads: CASSHGQGADTQYF. The CDR3, as DNA: TGTGCCAGCAGCCATGGACAGGGGGCAGATACGCAGTATTTT.

The chain carries TRBV7-9 and TRBJ2-7; D tentatively reads TRBD1 or TRBD2 (5 bases each). Looked up from germline, CDR1 is SEHNR and CDR2 is FQNEAQ (reference sequence). With 3 bases removed from V and 2 bases from J, the gap between germline ends came to 11 bases. This CDR3 comprises 14 residues. CDR3 coding DNA: TGTGCCAGCAGCTTTCGAGGGGAAGCCTACGAGCAGTACTTC. It translates to CASSFRGEAYEQYF. The full variable domain, completed using reference TRBV7-9 and TRBJ2-7, is DTGVSQNPRHKITKRGQNVTFRCDPISEHNRLYWYRQTLGQGPEFLTYFQNEAQLEKSRLLSDRFSAERPKGSFSTLEIQRTEQGDSAMYLCASSFRGEAYEQYFGPGTRLTVT.

There are a few counts of this clonotype. V usage is TRBV13 and J usage is TRBJ1-1; no reliable D call. This CDR3 has 14 residues. Germline V gene sequence: CDR1 PRHDT, CDR2 FYEKMQ (reference sequence). Trimming took off 5 bases at V and 1 base at J, with 11 bases between the two ends. The CDR3 region is CASSPPGQNTEAFF. The CDR3, as DNA: TGTGCCAGCAGCCCCCCCGGGCAGAACACTGAAGCTTTCTTT.

This clonotype was detected ten times or more. This chain uses TRBV9 with TRBJ1-1, with D hard to call. The germline gives CDR1 SGDLS, CDR2 YYNGEE. V gave up 0 bases and J gave up 1 base, with 10 bases separating them. This CDR3 comprises 15 residues. The CDR3 region is CASSVEVVTNTEAFF. Written as DNA, the CDR3 is TGTGCCAGCAGCGTAGAGGTTGTCACGAACACTGAAGCTTTCTTT. The full variable domain, rest sourced from reference TRBV9 and TRBJ1-1, is DSGVTQTPKHLITATGQRVTLRCSPRSGDLSVYWYQQSLDQGLQFLIQYYNGEERAKGNILERFSAQQFPDLHSELNLSSLELGDSALYFCASSVEVVTNTEAFFGQGTRLTVV.

This clonotype has at least ten counts. V is TRBV7-6 and J is TRBJ2-7; 7 positions match TRBD2. J gave up 2 bases and V 2 bases, and 3 bases lay outside the gene matches. The length of the CDR3 is 14 residues. Germline values: CDR1 SGHVS, CDR2 FNYEAQ. The CDR3 loop reads CASSLLGLPYEQYF. CDR3 bases: TGTGCCAGCAGCTTATTGGGACTACCCTACGAGCAGTACTTC.

This clonotype was seen a few times. This chain uses TRBV4-3 with TRBJ2-7; TRBD2 aligns across 7 bases. Trimming cost V 5 bases and J 4 bases; bases outside gene matches: 14. The CDR3 is made up of 16 amino acids. Per germline, CDR1 LGHNA and CDR2 YSLEER. CDR3 bases: TGCGCCAGCAGCTACCAGTGGGGCGGGGGATCATACGAGCAGTACTTC. It yields the protein CASSYQWGGGSYEQYF.

This chain links TRBV5-1 with TRBJ1-1, with D tentatively TRBD1 (5 bases). From germline, CDR1 is SGHRS and CDR2 YFSETQ. V was pared by 4 bases and J by 0 bases, with 10 bases between. CDR3 size: 14 residues. CDR3 in amino acids: CASSPGGLNTEAFF. DNA of the CDR3: TGCGCCAGCAGCCCCGGGGGATTGAACACTGAAGCTTTCTTT.

The chain couples TRBV7-3 to TRBJ1-2, with D possibly TRBD1 on 5 matching bases. This CDR3 region has 16 residues. Trimming shortened V by 7 bases and J by 3 bases, and 21 bases separated the two germline ends. CDR1 and CDR2 (germline): SGHTA, FQGTGA. The CDR3 sequence: CASIHKPDKADYGYTF. DNA for the CDR3: TGTGCCAGCATCCACAAACCGGACAAAGCAGACTATGGCTACACCTTC.

This clonotype appeared many times. The J gene is TRBJ2-7, the V gene TRBV12-3 or TRBV12-4, with D tentatively TRBD1 or TRBD2 (5 bases each). Trimming pared 3 bases from V and 5 bases from J, leaving 14 bases between. CDR3 length: 14 residues. CDR3 residues: CASSLSGAGDEQYF. The CDR3 DNA sequence: TGTGCCAGCAGTTTGTCCGGGGCTGGAGACGAGCAGTACTTC.

V and J are TRBV25-1 and TRBJ2-3, with D unclear. The length of the CDR3 is 12 residues. Trimming took off 4 bases at V and 4 bases at J, with 6 bases between the two ends. Germline V lookup: CDR1 MGHDK, CDR2 SYGVNS. This chain's CDR3 is CASSAYPDTQYF. Written as DNA, the CDR3 is TGTGCCAGCAGTGCGTACCCAGATACGCAGTATTTT.